The rows below give T cell receptor beta chains drawn from one sample of a study of T cell changes during pregnancy in multiple sclerosis. The repertoire was sequenced with immunoSEQ multiplex PCR; TCRdb's copy has only in-frame clones and lacks some. The table lists tens of thousands of clones, approximately 90% of them singletons, with around 0.7% in the top ten. Sequenced material: CD4+ T cells from peripheral blood mononuclear cells, taken in the first trimester of pregnancy. Source of these receptors: a female donor in good health, enrolled as a control in a pregnancy study. Both conserved end residues are part of each CDR3. The order of the fields is CDR3 protein, CDR3 DNA, clone size, D gene, J gene, V gene. The D gene is left open where the match is weak. Only some rows state a clone size, as once, few, many or a class for expanded clones.

CDR3 protein: CASSLGGQGSYEQYF
CDR3 DNA: TGTGCCAGCAGCTTAGGGGGACAGGGGTCCTACGAGCAGTACTTC
clone size: .
D gene: TRBD1
J gene: TRBJ2-7
V gene: TRBV11-2

CDR3 protein: CASSLLGQGETQYF
CDR3 DNA: TGTGCCAGCAGTTTGTTAGGACAGGGCGAGACCCAGTACTTC
clone size: .
D gene: TRBD1
J gene: TRBJ2-5
V gene: TRBV25-1

CDR3 protein: CAIRTGLAGSTDTQYF
CDR3 DNA: TGTGCCATCAGGACGGGACTAGCGGGTAGCACAGATACGCAGTATTTT
clone size: .
D gene: TRBD2
J gene: TRBJ2-3
V gene: TRBV10-3

CDR3 protein: CASSLGLPTYTDTQYF
CDR3 DNA: TGTGCCAGCAGCTTGGGACTTCCTACCTACACAGATACGCAGTATTTT
clone size: .
D gene: .
J gene: TRBJ2-3
V gene: TRBV5-6

CDR3 protein: CASSPRLLSSGNTIYF
CDR3 DNA: TGTGCCAGCTCACCGAGACTCCTTTCCTCTGGAAACACCATATATTTT
clone size: .
D gene: .
J gene: TRBJ1-3
V gene: TRBV18

CDR3 protein: CASSFYWTGRTEAFF
CDR3 DNA: TGTGCCAGCAGCTTTTACTGGACAGGGCGAACTGAAGCTTTCTTT
clone size: .
D gene: TRBD1
J gene: TRBJ1-1
V gene: TRBV5-6

CDR3 protein: CASSLVASGAPNTQYF
CDR3 DNA: TGTGCCAGCAGCTTGGTGGCTAGCGGCGCTCCAAATACGCAGTATTTT
clone size: .
D gene: TRBD2
J gene: TRBJ2-3
V gene: TRBV5-4

CDR3 protein: CASSSTSGPTGELFF
CDR3 DNA: TGTGCTAGCAGCTCGACTAGCGGGCCCACCGGGGAGCTGTTTTTT
clone size: .
D gene: TRBD2
J gene: TRBJ2-2
V gene: TRBV7-7

CDR3 protein: CASSLAFKSPGGGGRTNTGELFF
CDR3 DNA: TGCGCCAGCAGCTTGGCCTTTAAGAGTCCTGGCGGGGGGGGACGAACGAACACCGGGGAGCTGTTTTTT
clone size: once
D gene: TRBD2
J gene: TRBJ2-2
V gene: TRBV5-1

CDR3 protein: CASSPLQGGNTGELFF
CDR3 DNA: TGCGCCAGCAGCCCCCTCCAGGGAGGGAACACCGGGGAGCTGTTTTTT
clone size: .
D gene: .
J gene: TRBJ2-2
V gene: TRBV5-1

CDR3 protein: CASSFGQGPYEQYF
CDR3 DNA: TGTGCCAGCAGCTTTGGACAGGGGCCCTACGAGCAGTACTTC
clone size: .
D gene: TRBD1
J gene: TRBJ2-7
V gene: TRBV7-2

CDR3 protein: CASSEGLARNTGELFF
CDR3 DNA: TGTGCCAGCAGTGAAGGACTAGCGAGAAACACCGGGGAGCTGTTTTTT
clone size: .
D gene: TRBD2
J gene: TRBJ2-2
V gene: TRBV6-1

CDR3 protein: CASSLVRVGTGGTEAFF
CDR3 DNA: TGTGCCAGCAGCTTAGTTAGGGTAGGGACAGGGGGCACTGAAGCTTTCTTT
clone size: .
D gene: TRBD1
J gene: TRBJ1-1
V gene: TRBV7-9

CDR3 protein: CASSQDRFWSTGDRVNGYTF
CDR3 DNA: TGCGCCAGCAGCCAAGACAGGTTCTGGTCCACCGGGGACAGGGTCAATGGCTACACCTTC
clone size: .
D gene: TRBD1
J gene: TRBJ1-2
V gene: TRBV4-1

CDR3 protein: CASSLRQGNLVGGNTIYF
CDR3 DNA: TGTGCCAGCAGCTTGAGACAGGGGAATTTAGTGGGAGGAAACACCATATATTTT
clone size: .
D gene: TRBD1
J gene: TRBJ1-3
V gene: TRBV5-5

CDR3 protein: CASSILVNTEAFF
CDR3 DNA: TGTGCCAGCAGCATACTAGTGAACACTGAAGCTTTCTTT
clone size: few
D gene: .
J gene: TRBJ1-1
V gene: TRBV7-9

CDR3 protein: CASSSSDRDDQPQHF
CDR3 DNA: TGTGCCAGCAGTTCCTCGGACAGGGACGACCAGCCCCAGCATTTT
clone size: .
D gene: TRBD1
J gene: TRBJ1-5
V gene: TRBV28

CDR3 protein: CASSLSQHF
CDR3 DNA: TGTGCCAGTTCCTTGTCCCAGCATTTT
clone size: .
D gene: .
J gene: TRBJ1-5
V gene: TRBV19

CDR3 protein: CASSRTSGGAADTQYF
CDR3 DNA: TGTGCCAGCAGCCGGACTAGCGGGGGGGCGGCAGATACGCAGTATTTT
clone size: .
D gene: TRBD2
J gene: TRBJ2-3
V gene: TRBV7-2

CDR3 protein: CASSLAAGDAGNTIYF
CDR3 DNA: TGTGCCAGCAGCTTAGCGGCAGGGGATGCTGGAAACACCATATATTTT
clone size: .
D gene: .
J gene: TRBJ1-3
V gene: TRBV7-8

CDR3 protein: CASSDGGMGTYNEQFF
CDR3 DNA: TGTGCCAGCAGTGATGGGGGGATGGGGACTTACAATGAGCAGTTCTTC
clone size: .
D gene: .
J gene: TRBJ2-1
V gene: TRBV2

CDR3 protein: CASSRGAGGPYEQYF
CDR3 DNA: TGTGCCAGCAGCAGGGGAGCGGGAGGGCCCTACGAGCAGTACTTC
clone size: .
D gene: TRBD2
J gene: TRBJ2-7
V gene: TRBV5-4

CDR3 protein: CASKSSGQGNYGYTF
CDR3 DNA: TGTGCCAGTAAAAGTTCCGGACAGGGGAACTATGGCTACACCTTC
clone size: .
D gene: TRBD1
J gene: TRBJ1-2
V gene: TRBV19

CDR3 protein: CASSLAGSYEQYF
CDR3 DNA: TGTGCCAGCAGTTTAGCAGGATCCTACGAGCAGTACTTC
clone size: .
D gene: .
J gene: TRBJ2-7
V gene: TRBV28

CDR3 protein: CASSPRHSTEAFF
CDR3 DNA: TGTGCCAGCAGCCCTCGGCACAGCACTGAAGCTTTCTTT
clone size: .
D gene: .
J gene: TRBJ1-1
V gene: TRBV2

CDR3 protein: CASSWGTGWTEAFF
CDR3 DNA: TGTGCCAGCAGCTGGGGAACAGGGTGGACTGAAGCTTTCTTT
clone size: few
D gene: .
J gene: TRBJ1-1
V gene: TRBV7-9

CDR3 protein: CASRIRDRGLNTEAFF
CDR3 DNA: TGTGCCAGCAGGATCAGGGACAGGGGATTGAACACTGAAGCTTTCTTT
clone size: .
D gene: TRBD1
J gene: TRBJ1-1
V gene: TRBV5-5

CDR3 protein: CASSRAFQETQYF
CDR3 DNA: TGTGCCAGTAGTAGGGCCTTCCAAGAGACCCAGTACTTC
clone size: .
D gene: .
J gene: TRBJ2-5
V gene: TRBV19

CDR3 protein: CASSLVGVTHSGNTIYF
CDR3 DNA: TGCGCCAGCAGCTTGGTAGGCGTGACACACTCTGGAAACACCATATATTTT
clone size: .
D gene: .
J gene: TRBJ1-3
V gene: TRBV5-1

CDR3 protein: CASTGGTDYNEQFF
CDR3 DNA: TGCGCCAGCACTGGGGGGACCGACTACAATGAGCAGTTCTTC
clone size: .
D gene: .
J gene: TRBJ2-1
V gene: TRBV5-1

CDR3 protein: CASSLQENTEAFF
CDR3 DNA: TGTGCCAGCAGCCTACAGGAGAACACTGAAGCTTTCTTT
clone size: few
D gene: .
J gene: TRBJ1-1
V gene: TRBV5-4

CDR3 protein: CASSLGQGFPEAFF
CDR3 DNA: TGTGCCAGCAGCTTAGGACAGGGATTCCCTGAAGCTTTCTTT
clone size: .
D gene: TRBD1
J gene: TRBJ1-1
V gene: TRBV7-2

CDR3 protein: CASSGAPGQGRDEQYF
CDR3 DNA: TGTGCCAGCAGTGGAGCCCCGGGACAGGGACGCGACGAGCAGTACTTC
clone size: medium-sized
D gene: TRBD1
J gene: TRBJ2-7
V gene: TRBV25-1

CDR3 protein: CASSDGQGETQYF
CDR3 DNA: TGTGCCAGCAGTGACGGACAGGGGGAGACCCAGTACTTC
clone size: .
D gene: TRBD1
J gene: TRBJ2-5
V gene: TRBV6-1

CDR3 protein: CAISDGTVAKETQYF
CDR3 DNA: TGTGCCATCAGTGACGGGACAGTTGCGAAAGAGACCCAGTACTTC
clone size: .
D gene: TRBD1
J gene: TRBJ2-5
V gene: TRBV10-3

CDR3 protein: CASSLETSGRWYTGELFF
CDR3 DNA: TGTGCCAGCAGCTTAGAGACTAGCGGGAGATGGTACACCGGGGAGCTGTTTTTT
clone size: .
D gene: TRBD2
J gene: TRBJ2-2
V gene: TRBV11-2

CDR3 protein: CASRERIYNEQFF
CDR3 DNA: TGTGCCAGCAGGGAGAGGATCTACAATGAGCAGTTCTTC
clone size: .
D gene: .
J gene: TRBJ2-1
V gene: TRBV7-2

CDR3 protein: CASSDGFPGAQPQHF
CDR3 DNA: TGTGCCAGCAGTGATGGGTTTCCAGGTGCTCAGCCCCAGCATTTT
clone size: once
D gene: .
J gene: TRBJ1-5
V gene: TRBV2

CDR3 protein: CASSLPGLKNNEQFF
CDR3 DNA: TGTGCCAGCAGCTTGCCGGGACTAAAGAACAATGAGCAGTTCTTC
clone size: .
D gene: TRBD2
J gene: TRBJ2-1
V gene: TRBV7-8

CDR3 protein: CASSLGLAGGNEQFF
CDR3 DNA: TGCGCCAGCAGCTTGGGTCTAGCGGGAGGCAATGAGCAGTTCTTC
clone size: .
D gene: TRBD2
J gene: TRBJ2-1
V gene: TRBV5-1

CDR3 protein: CANSDLRGQETQYF
CDR3 DNA: TGTGCCAACTCCGACCTTAGGGGCCAAGAGACCCAGTACTTC
clone size: .
D gene: .
J gene: TRBJ2-5
V gene: TRBV6-1

CDR3 protein: CASSHGQVRRNTEAFF
CDR3 DNA: TGCGCCAGCAGCCACGGACAGGTAAGAAGGAACACTGAAGCTTTCTTT
clone size: .
D gene: TRBD1
J gene: TRBJ1-1
V gene: TRBV4-1